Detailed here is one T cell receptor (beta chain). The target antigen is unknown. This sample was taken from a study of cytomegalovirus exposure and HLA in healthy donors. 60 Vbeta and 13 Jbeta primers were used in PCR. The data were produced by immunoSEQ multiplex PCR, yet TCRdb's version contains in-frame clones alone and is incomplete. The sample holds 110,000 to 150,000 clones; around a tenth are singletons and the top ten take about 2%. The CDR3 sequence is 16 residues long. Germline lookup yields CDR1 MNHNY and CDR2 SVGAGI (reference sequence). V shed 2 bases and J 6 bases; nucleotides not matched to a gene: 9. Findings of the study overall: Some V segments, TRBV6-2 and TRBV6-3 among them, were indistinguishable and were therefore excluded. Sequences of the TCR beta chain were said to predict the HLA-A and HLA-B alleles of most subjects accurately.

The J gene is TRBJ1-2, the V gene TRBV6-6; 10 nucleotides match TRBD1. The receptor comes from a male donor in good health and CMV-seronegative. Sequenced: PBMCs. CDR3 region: CASSYNRDRGVHGYTF. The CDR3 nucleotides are TGTGCCAGCAGTTACAACCGGGACAGGGGAGTCCATGGCTACACCTTC.